This TCR beta chain was captured by sequencing in a study of T cell repertoires in cytomegalovirus infection. Study overall: HLA-B-restricted CMV epitopes that are well studied were used alongside recently identified HLA-C-restricted ones. From public TCR beta signatures came an indication of both CMV infection and matching HLA type.

TCRdb processed the reads anew with MiXCR; each CDR3 protein has one entry. The table has around 800,000 distinct CDR3 sequences, around a third seen once. This clonotype has a count of ten or more. As yet, its antigen is unknown. CDR3 length: 15 amino acids. Germline assignment: CDR1 SGHTA and CDR2 FQGNSA. Between the trimmed V and J ends, which lost 8 bases and 4 bases, there was a span of 18 bases. The TCR sequence derives from a human donor in good health (CMV status not recorded). Some clones in this sample may be carry-over from other donors' samples. Sequenced here: cultured CD8+ T cells from PBMCs, sampled from culture after CMV antigen stimulation. This chain connects TRBV7-2 to TRBJ2-1, with D perhaps given as TRBD1 or TRBD2 (6 bases each). As DNA, the CDR3 is TGTGCCAGCTCCCTTGTGGGGGGCGGGTACAATGAGCAGTTCTTC. This encodes CASSLVGGGYNEQFF.